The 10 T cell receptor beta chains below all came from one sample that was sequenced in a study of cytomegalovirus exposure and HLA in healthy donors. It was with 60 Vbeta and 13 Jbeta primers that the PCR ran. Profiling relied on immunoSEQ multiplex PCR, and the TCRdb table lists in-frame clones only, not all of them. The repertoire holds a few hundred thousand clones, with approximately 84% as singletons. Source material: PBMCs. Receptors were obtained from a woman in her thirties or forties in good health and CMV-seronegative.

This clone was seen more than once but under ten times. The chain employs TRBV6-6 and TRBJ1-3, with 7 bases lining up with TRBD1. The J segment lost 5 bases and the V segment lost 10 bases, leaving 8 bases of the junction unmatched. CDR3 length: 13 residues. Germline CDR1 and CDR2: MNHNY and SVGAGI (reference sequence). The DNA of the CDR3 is TGTGCCACCCTCGGGGACAGAAGAAACACCATATATTTT. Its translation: CATLGDRRNTIYF.

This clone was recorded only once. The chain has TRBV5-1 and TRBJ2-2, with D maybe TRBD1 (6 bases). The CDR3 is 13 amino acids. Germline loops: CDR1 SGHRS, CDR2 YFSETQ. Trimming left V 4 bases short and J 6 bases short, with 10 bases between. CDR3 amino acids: CASSVYRAGELFF. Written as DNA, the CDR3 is TGCGCCAGCAGCGTATACAGGGCCGGGGAGCTGTTTTTT.

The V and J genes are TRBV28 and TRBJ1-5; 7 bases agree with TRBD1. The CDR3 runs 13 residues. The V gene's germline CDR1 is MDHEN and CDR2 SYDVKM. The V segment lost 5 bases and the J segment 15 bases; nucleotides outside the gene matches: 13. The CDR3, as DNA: TGTGCCAGCAGTCTTAGAAACCGGGACAGAGGGCATTTT. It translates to CASSLRNRDRGHF.

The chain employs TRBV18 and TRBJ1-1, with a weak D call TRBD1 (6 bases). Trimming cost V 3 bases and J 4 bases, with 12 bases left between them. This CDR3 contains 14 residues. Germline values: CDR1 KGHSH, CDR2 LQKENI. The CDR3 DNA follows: TGTGCCAGCTCACCGACAGGTTTTGGCACTGAAGCTTTCTTT. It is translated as CASSPTGFGTEAFF.

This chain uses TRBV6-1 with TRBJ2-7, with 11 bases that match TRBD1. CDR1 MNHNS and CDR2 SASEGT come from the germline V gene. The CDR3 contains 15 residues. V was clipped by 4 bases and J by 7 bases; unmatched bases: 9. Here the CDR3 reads CASSGLRTGGNEQYF. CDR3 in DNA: TGTGCCAGCAGTGGCCTTCGGACAGGGGGCAATGAGCAGTACTTC.

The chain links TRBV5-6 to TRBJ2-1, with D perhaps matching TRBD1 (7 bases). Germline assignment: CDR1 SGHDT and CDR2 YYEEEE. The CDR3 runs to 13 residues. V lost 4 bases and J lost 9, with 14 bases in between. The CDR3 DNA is TGTGCCAGCAGCCCCTCAGGGGGAGGTGAGCAGTTCTTC. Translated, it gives CASSPSGGGEQFF.

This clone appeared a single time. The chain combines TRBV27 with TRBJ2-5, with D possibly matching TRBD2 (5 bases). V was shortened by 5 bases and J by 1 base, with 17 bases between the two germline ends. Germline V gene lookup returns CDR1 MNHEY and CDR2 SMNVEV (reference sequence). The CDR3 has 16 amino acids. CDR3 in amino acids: CASSPLWGAFQETQYF. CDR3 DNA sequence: TGTGCCAGCAGTCCACTATGGGGAGCCTTCCAAGAGACCCAGTACTTC.

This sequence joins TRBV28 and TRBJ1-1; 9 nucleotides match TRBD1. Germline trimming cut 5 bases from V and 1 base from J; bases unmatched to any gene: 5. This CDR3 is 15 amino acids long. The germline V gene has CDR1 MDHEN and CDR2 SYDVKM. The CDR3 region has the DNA TGTGCCAGCAGTCCCTGGACAGGGGAGAACACTGAAGCTTTCTTT. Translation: CASSPWTGENTEAFF.

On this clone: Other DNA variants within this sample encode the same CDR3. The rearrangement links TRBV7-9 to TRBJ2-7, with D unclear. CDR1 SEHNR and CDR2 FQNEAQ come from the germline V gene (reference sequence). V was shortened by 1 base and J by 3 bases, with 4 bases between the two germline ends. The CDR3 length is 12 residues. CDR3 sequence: CASSLESYEQYF. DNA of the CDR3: TGTGCCAGCAGCTTAGAGAGCTACGAGCAGTACTTC.

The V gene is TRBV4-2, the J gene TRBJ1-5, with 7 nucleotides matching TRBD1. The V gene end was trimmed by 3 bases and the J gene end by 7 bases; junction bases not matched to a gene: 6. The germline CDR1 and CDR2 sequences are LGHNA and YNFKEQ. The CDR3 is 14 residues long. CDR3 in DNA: TGTGCCAGCAGCCATACAGGGGAAGGGCAGCCCCAGCATTTT. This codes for CASSHTGEGQPQHF.